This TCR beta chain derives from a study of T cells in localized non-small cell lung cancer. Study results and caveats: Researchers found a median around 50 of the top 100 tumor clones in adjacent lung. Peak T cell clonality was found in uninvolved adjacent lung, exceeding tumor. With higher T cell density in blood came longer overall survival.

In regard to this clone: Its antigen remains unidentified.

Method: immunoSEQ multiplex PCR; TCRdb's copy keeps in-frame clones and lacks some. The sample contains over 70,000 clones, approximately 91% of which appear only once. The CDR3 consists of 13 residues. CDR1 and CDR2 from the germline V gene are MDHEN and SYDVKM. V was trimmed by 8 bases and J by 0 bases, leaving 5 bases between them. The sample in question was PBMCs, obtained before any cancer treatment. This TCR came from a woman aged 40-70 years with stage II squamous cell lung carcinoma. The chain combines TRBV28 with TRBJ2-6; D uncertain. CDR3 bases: TGTGCCAGCGTACTCTCTGGGGCCAACGTCCTGACTTTC. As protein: CASVLSGANVLTF. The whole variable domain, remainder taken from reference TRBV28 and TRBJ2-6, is DVKVTQSSRYLVKRTGEKVFLECVQDMDHENMFWYRQDPGLGLRLIYFSYDVKMKEKGDIPEGYSVSREKKERFSLILESASTNQTSMYLCASVLSGANVLTFGAGSRLTVL.